These T cell receptor beta chains were read from a single sample in a study of OX40 agonist ivuxolimab in advanced cancers. Using immunoSEQ multiplex PCR, the repertoire was profiled, and TCRdb retains in-frame clones only, with some absent. The repertoire holds about 94,000 clones, with 80% to 90% as singletons. The source material was CD4+ or CD8+ T cells sorted from blood, sampled in a trial of the OX40 agonist ivuxolimab. These receptors came from an adult with an advanced solid tumor such as melanoma, head and neck, liver or kidney cancer. CDR3s include the opening cysteine and the closing phenylalanine or tryptophan. The D gene is left open where the match is weak. Size values are once, few and many counts, or a class for expanded clones, and some rows have none.

clone size	V gene	J gene	D gene	CDR3 DNA	CDR3 protein
-	TRBV5-1	TRBJ2-3	-	TGCGCCAGCAGCTTGGGGCAGTCAAGCACAGATACGCAGTATTTT	CASSLGQSSTDTQYF
-	TRBV11-3	TRBJ1-1	TRBD1	TGTGCCAGCAGTTACGGACAGGGGAACACTGAAGCTTTCTTT	CASSYGQGNTEAFF
-	TRBV5-4	TRBJ2-1	-	TGTGCCAGCAGCTTGGCAGTGGATGAGCAGTTCTTC	CASSLAVDEQFF
-	TRBV5-7	TRBJ2-7	-	TGTGCCAGCAGCTTGAGACAGCCAGATGCCTACGAGCAGTACTTC	CASSLRQPDAYEQYF
-	TRBV9	TRBJ1-1	-	TGTGCCAGCAGCGTAGCTGGGGGGAAGGGCACTGAAGCTTTCTTT	CASSVAGGKGTEAFF
-	TRBV5-4	TRBJ2-1	-	TGTGCCAGCAGCTTGACCTACGGTAATGAGCAGTTCTTC	CASSLTYGNEQFF
-	TRBV21-1	TRBJ2-7	-	TGTGCCAGCAGAGACATAACCTACGAGCAGTACTTC	CASRDITYEQYF
few	TRBV6-6	TRBJ2-1	TRBD2	TGTGCCAGCAGGCTAGCGGGGGGGCCGGCAGAGGAGCAGTTCTTC	CASRLAGGPAEEQFF
-	TRBV20-1	TRBJ2-7	-	TGCAGTGCTGCCCTCGGACCGGAGCAGTACTTC	CSAALGPEQYF
-	TRBV30	TRBJ1-1	-	TGTGCCTGGAGTGCGATCAATCTAGGGACCACTGAAGCTTTCTTT	CAWSAINLGTTEAFF
-	TRBV7-2	TRBJ2-1	-	TGTGCCAGCAGCTTTACGAACCTGGACAGCACTGAGCAGTTCTTC	CASSFTNLDSTEQFF
-	TRBV4-1	TRBJ2-7	-	TGCGCCAGCAGCCACCCCGGACAGTTTACCTCCTACGAGCAGTACTTC	CASSHPGQFTSYEQYF
-	TRBV11-2	TRBJ2-2	-	TGTGCCAGCAGCTTAGTAGCCGGGGGGAACACCGGGGAGCTGTTTTTT	CASSLVAGGNTGELFF
-	TRBV7-2	TRBJ1-5	TRBD1	TGTGCCAGCAGCCCCGCAGGGGGGCCGGGTCAGCCCCAGCATTTT	CASSPAGGPGQPQHF
-	TRBV7-9	TRBJ1-1	-	TGTGCCAGCACCTGGGTGGGGGGGCAGCTGAGGTACACTGAAGCTTTCTTT	CASTWVGGQLRYTEAFF
-	TRBV7-9	TRBJ1-2	TRBD1	TGTGCCAGCAGCTTAGACGGGCAGGGGGCCCATGGCTACACCTTC	CASSLDGQGAHGYTF
-	TRBV27	TRBJ2-7	TRBD2	TGTGCCAGCAGTCCCCGGGGGGTCTACGAGCAGTACTTC	CASSPRGVYEQYF
-	TRBV19	TRBJ2-2	-	TGTGCCAGTAGAACAACGACTCACCAAAACACCGGGGAGCTGTTTTTT	CASRTTTHQNTGELFF